One sample yielded the 3 T cell receptor beta chains listed below, sequenced in a study of T cells in lung cancer brain metastases. Clones were read by immunoSEQ multiplex PCR, and TCRdb kept only the in-frame ones, dropping some. Of about 7,000 clones listed, 80% to 90% are singletons. Sequencing input: tumor tissue from the primary lung tumor. The receptors originated from a man in his fifties with non-small cell lung cancer.

The chain carries TRBV2 and TRBJ1-5, with a possible D match to TRBD1 (5 bases). This CDR3 spans 13 amino acids. V lost 7 bases and J 5 bases, leaving 12 bases between the germline ends. In germline, CDR1 is SNHLY, CDR2 FYNNEI. As DNA, the CDR3 is TGTGCCAGCACCAGGAGAGGGGATCAGCCCCAGCATTTT. It yields the protein CASTRRGDQPQHF.

This chain joins TRBV10-2 and TRBJ1-1; tentatively, D is TRBD1 (5 bases). This CDR3 has 16 amino acids. From germline, CDR1 is WSHSY and CDR2 SAAADI. Trimming left V 5 bases short and J 6 bases short, with 22 bases between. CDR3 nucleotide sequence: TGCGCCAGCAGTTCCTTCGACAGTTCTCTAACGTCTGAAGCTTTCTTT. The encoded protein is CASSSFDSSLTSEAFF.

The rearrangement uses TRBV7-2 and TRBJ1-1, with 9 bases lining up with TRBD1. This CDR3 has 13 residues. Losses at the gene ends were 5 bases for V and 6 bases for J; bases not matched to a gene: 4. CDR1 and CDR2 (germline): SGHTA, FQGNSA. The CDR3, as DNA: TGTGCCAGCAGCGTCGACAGGGGGGCTGAAGCTTTCTTT. Amino acid sequence: CASSVDRGAEAFF.